This TCR beta chain was recovered during a study of beta chain features in type 1 diabetes. Study-wide results and limits: In every one of the four CD4+ subsets, TCRB CDR3s were moderately but significantly shorter in Type 1 diabetes patients.

The germline CDR1 and CDR2 sequences are SGHRS and YFSETQ. This CDR3 contains 14 residues. With V trimmed by 3 bases and J by 9 bases, 8 bases remained unmatched. Expressed TCRB transcripts were sequenced because the isolated RNA had all been reverse transcribed beforehand. Sequencing was performed with immunoSEQ multiplex PCR; in TCRdb, only in-frame clones are kept and a portion is missing. The repertoire holds 640,000 or so clones, with around an eighth as singletons. A note on this clone: Antigen unknown.

The rearrangement uses TRBV5-1 and TRBJ2-1, with TRBD2 identical over 8 bases. The clonotype originates from a man younger than 30 with type 1 diabetes. The material sequenced was naive CD4+ T cells from blood. The CDR3 region is CASSSGLGVSEQFF. The DNA of the CDR3 is TGCGCCAGCAGCTCGGGACTAGGAGTATCTGAGCAGTTCTTC.